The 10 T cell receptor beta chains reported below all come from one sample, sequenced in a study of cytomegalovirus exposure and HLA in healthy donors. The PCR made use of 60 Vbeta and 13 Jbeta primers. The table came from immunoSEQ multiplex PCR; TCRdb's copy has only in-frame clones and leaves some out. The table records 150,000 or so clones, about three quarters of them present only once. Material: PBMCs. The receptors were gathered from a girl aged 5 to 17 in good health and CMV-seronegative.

The CDR3 DNA reads TGTGCCAGCAGCTTAGACACAGGGATCAATCAGCCCCAGCATTTT. Its translation is CASSLDTGINQPQHF. This chain links TRBV7-6 with TRBJ1-5; weak D call: TRBD1 (6 bases). The V gene's germline CDR1 is SGHVS and CDR2 FNYEAQ. With 1 base removed from V and 3 bases from J, the gap between germline ends came to 10 bases. This CDR3 is 15 amino acids long.

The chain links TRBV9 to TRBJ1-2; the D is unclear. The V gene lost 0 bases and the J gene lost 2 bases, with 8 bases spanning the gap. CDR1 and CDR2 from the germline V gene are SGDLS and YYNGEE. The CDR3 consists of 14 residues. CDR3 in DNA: TGTGCCAGCAGCGTAGCTTCTGTGAACTATGGCTACACCTTC. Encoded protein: CASSVASVNYGYTF.

CDR3 sequence: CASSYSWDTMDQPQHF. The CDR3 DNA is TGTGCCAGCAGTTACTCATGGGACACCATGGATCAGCCCCAGCATTTT. V and J are TRBV6-6 and TRBJ1-5; tentatively, D is TRBD1 (6 bases). V dropped 0 bases and J dropped 5 bases, with 14 bases sitting between them. Germline CDR1 MNHNY, CDR2 SVGAGI (reference sequence). The CDR3 extends over 16 amino acids.

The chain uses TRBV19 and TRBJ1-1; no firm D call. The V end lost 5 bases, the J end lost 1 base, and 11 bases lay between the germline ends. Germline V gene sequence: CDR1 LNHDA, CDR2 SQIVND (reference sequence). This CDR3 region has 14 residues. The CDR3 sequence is CASSSRRENTEAFF. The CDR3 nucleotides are TGTGCCAGTAGTTCCCGACGGGAGAACACTGAAGCTTTCTTT.

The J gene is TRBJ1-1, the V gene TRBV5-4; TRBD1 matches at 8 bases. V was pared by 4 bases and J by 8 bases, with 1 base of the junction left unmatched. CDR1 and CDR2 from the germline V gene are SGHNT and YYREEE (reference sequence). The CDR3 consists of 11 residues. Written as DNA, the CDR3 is TGTGCCAGCAGCCGGGACAGGGAAGCTTTCTTT. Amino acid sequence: CASSRDREAFF.

The CDR3 nucleotides read TGCAGCGTTGAAGACAGGGGCCGTTTGGAGACCCAGTACTTC. Protein product: CSVEDRGRLETQYF. The J gene is TRBJ2-5, the V gene TRBV29-1, with D possibly being TRBD1 (6 bases). V was trimmed by 0 bases and J by 5 bases, leaving 13 bases between them. The CDR3 extends over 14 amino acids. Germline V gene lookup returns CDR1 SQVTM and CDR2 ANQGSEA.

CDR3 sequence: CASSNLRGNTEAFF. CDR3 nucleotide sequence: TGTGCCAGTAGTAACCTCCGAGGGAACACTGAAGCTTTCTTT. The chain links TRBV19 to TRBJ1-1, with D hard to call. CDR1 is LNHDA, CDR2 SQIVND, per germline (reference sequence). CDR3 size: 14 residues. Between the trimmed V and J ends, which lost 4 bases and 1 base, there was a span of 10 bases.

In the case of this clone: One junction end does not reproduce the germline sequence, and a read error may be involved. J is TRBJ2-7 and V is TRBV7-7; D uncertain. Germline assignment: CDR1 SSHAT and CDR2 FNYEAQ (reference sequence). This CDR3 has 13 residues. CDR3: CASSLDVSYEQYF. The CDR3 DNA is TGTGCTAGCAGCTTAGATGTCTCGTACGAGCAGTACTTC.

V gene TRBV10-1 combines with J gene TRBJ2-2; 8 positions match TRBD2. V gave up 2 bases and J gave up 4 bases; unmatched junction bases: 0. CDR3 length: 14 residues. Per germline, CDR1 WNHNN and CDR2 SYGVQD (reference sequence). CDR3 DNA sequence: TGCGCCAGCAGTGAGGCGGGGGGCACCGGGGAGCTGTTTTTT. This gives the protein CASSEAGGTGELFF.

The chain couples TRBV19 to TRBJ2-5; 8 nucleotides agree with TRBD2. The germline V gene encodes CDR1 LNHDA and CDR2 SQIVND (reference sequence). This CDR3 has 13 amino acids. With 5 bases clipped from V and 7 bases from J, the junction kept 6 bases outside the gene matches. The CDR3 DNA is TGTGCCAGTAGTCCGGGGGCGGGGGGGACCCAGTACTTC. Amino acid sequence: CASSPGAGGTQYF.